This T cell receptor (beta chain) was captured in a study of shared T cell receptors in the human thymus (dated by TCRdb to 2020 to 2022). Study-wide context: The study investigated the way shared, self-reactive T-cell receptor alpha chains are produced in the human thymus.

Its CDR3 holds 17 amino acids, cysteine through phenylalanine. Only the CDR3 region is kept as DNA, spanning 51 bases read in frame from base 1. The germline V gene gives CDR1 as LGHNA and CDR2 as YSLEER. Between the V and J ends, shortened by 1 base and 2 bases respectively, the junction contains 17 bases. This clone was detected only once. Its recognized antigen is unknown. Base qualities are not provided; no much larger clone lies one nucleotide away. The method behind the library was the immunoSEQ multiplex PCR assay. TCRdb took over this immuneACCESS table, retaining in-frame rearrangements with V and J assigned. Such tables are incomplete; in checked studies, under half of the missing clones stem from an unresolved V gene, and the remainder is unexplained. This sample gives under 850,000 clones in total; around 89% of them show up just once. The leading ten clones occupy 0.0095% to 0.011% of the sample.

The data also belong to a second study, concerning human thymus T cells. As described in the second report: Donors were immunologically healthy infants undergoing open corrective cardiac surgery for congenital heart defects in Finland. Thymus tissue was obtained as surgical resects removed during corrective cardiac surgery. Biased V and J gene segment usage appeared to be present in both thymic and peripheral blood repertoires. The related research found that thymic TCR repertoires overlapped highly between unrelated individuals. The study described the TCR alpha and beta repertoires in fewer than 10 infant thymus samples and a few matching peripheral blood samples. Donor ages ranged from 7 to 244 days, and the cohort comprised about six male and two female infants. Thymocytes were mechanically released from the tissue and were stored as pellets of about 9-33 million cells at -70 degrees C. A QIAsymphony instrument was used to extract genomic DNA from the frozen cell pellets. Using the immunoSEQ multiplex PCR assay, the TCRB and TCRAD loci were amplified from a standardized quantity of quality-controlled genomic DNA. The amplicons spanned the V(D)J region and were long enough to cover the CDR3 and allow V and J genes to be identified. Through the commercial immunoSEQ service, the amplicons were sequenced on an Illumina platform. Primer bias and sequencing errors were corrected as previously described, and TCRAD and TCRB definitions were based on the IMGT database. Repertoires were analysed with immunoSEQ Analyzer 3.0 and VDJTools, covering basic statistics, V/J segment usage, diversity estimates, rarefaction and pairwise overlap. To estimate diversity, the Chao1, ChaoE, Efron-Thisted, Shannon and inverse Simpson indices were applied, and diversity was also estimated on datasets down-sampled to the smallest sample. Repertoire overlap was assessed by strict matching of CDR3 nucleotide sequence, V gene and J gene, and clustering was done by Jaccard-based multidimensional scaling. On average, thymus samples gave about 750,000 unique TCRB clonotypes, whereas blood samples gave around 84,000.

The TCR comes from a boy under two years old with a congenital heart defect. Donor details come from another sample of the same person, matched by shared clones. The rearranged segments are TRBV4-3 and TRBJ2-5; D gene: possibly TRBD2, on 6 matching bases. Source material: thymocytes. The CDR3 sequence is CASSQVHQASGQETQYF. The DNA sequence reads TGCGCCAGCAGCCAAGTGCACCAGGCGAGCGGGCAAGAGACCCAGTACTTC.